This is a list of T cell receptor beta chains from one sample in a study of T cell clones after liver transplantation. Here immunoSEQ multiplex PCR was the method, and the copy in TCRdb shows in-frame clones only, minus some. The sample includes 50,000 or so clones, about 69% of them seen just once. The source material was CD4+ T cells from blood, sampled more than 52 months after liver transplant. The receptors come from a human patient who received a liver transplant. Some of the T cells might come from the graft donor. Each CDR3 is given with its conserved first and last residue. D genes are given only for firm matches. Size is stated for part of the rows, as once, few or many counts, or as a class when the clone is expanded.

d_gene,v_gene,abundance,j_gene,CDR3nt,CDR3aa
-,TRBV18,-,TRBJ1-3,TGTGCCAGCTCACCCGACCGGACACTCTCTGGAAACACCATATATTTT,CASSPDRTLSGNTIYF
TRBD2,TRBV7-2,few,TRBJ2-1,TGTGCCAGCAGCTTAGAGGGACTAGGAATAAATGAGCAGTTCTTC,CASSLEGLGINEQFF
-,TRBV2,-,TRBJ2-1,TGTGCCAGCCAGGAGTCCTACAATGAGCAGTTCTTC,CASQESYNEQFF
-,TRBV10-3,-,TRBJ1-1,TGTGCCATCAGTGAGTTCGGGATCCCCGACACTGAAGCTTTCTTT,CAISEFGIPDTEAFF
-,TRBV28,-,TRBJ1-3,TGTGCCAGCAGTTTCAAGGGTCCTGGAAACACCATATATTTT,CASSFKGPGNTIYF
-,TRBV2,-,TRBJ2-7,TGTGCCAGCAACCCCCGGGACTCCCTCCCCTACGAGCAGTACTTC,CASNPRDSLPYEQYF
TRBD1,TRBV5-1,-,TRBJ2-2,TGCGCCAGCAGCTTCATTGGACAGGGGGTAATCGGGGAGCTGTTTTTT,CASSFIGQGVIGELFF
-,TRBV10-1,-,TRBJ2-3,TGCGCCAGCAGTGCCGGCACAGATACGCAGTATTTT,CASSAGTDTQYF
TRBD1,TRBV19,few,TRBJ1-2,TGTGCCAGTAGTATCCTAAAACCGGGACAGGGATCATATGGCTACACCTTC,CASSILKPGQGSYGYTF
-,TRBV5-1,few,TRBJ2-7,TGCGCCAGCAGCTTGAGTCCAGGCCGCGACGAGCAGTACTTC,CASSLSPGRDEQYF
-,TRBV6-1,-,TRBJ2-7,TGTGCCAGCAGAGTGGACAGCTTGAGCTCCTACGAGCAGTATTTC,CASRVDSLSSYEQYF
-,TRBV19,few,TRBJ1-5,TGTGCCAGTAGTATGGGCAGGAACAATCAGCCCCAGCATTTT,CASSMGRNNQPQHF
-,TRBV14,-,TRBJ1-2,TGTGCCAGCAGCCGGGGGGGCTATGGCTACACCTTC,CASSRGGYGYTF
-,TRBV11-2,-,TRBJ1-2,TGTGCCAGCAGAGGGATGAGGGGTTGGAGTGGCTACACCTTC,CASRGMRGWSGYTF
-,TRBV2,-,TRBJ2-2,TGTGCCAGCAGTGTAATCGGACTGACAAACACCGGGGAGCTGTTTTTT,CASSVIGLTNTGELFF
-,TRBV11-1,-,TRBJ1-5,TGTGCCAGCAGCTTATCCGGGGCCAATCAGCCCCAGCATTTT,CASSLSGANQPQHF
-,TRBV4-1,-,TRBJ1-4,TGCGCCAGCAGCTCTCGGACAGACGAAAAACTGTTTTTT,CASSSRTDEKLFF
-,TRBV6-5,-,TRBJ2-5,TGTGCCAGCAGTCCCCCAACCGGGGGCCGAGAGACCCAGTACTTC,CASSPPTGGRETQYF
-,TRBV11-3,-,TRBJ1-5,TGTGCCAGCAGCTCAGGGTTACGGCATCAGCCCCAGCATTTT,CASSSGLRHQPQHF
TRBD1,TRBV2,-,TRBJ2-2,TGTGCCAGCACTACCACAGGGGGCGGGACCGGGGAGCTGTTTTTT,CASTTTGGGTGELFF
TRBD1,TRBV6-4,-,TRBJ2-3,TGTGCCACCGCGACAGGGAGCACAGATACGCAGTATTTT,CATATGSTDTQYF
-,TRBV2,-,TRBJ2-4,TGTGCCAGCAGTGATCAGGGTGCAGGGGACATTCAGTACTTC,CASSDQGAGDIQYF
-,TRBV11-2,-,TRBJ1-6,TGTGCCAGCAGCGGGAGGGATTCACCCCTCCACTTT,CASSGRDSPLHF
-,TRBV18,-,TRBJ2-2,TGTGCCAGCTCACCAGGGTCACAGGACACCGGGGAGCTGTTTTTT,CASSPGSQDTGELFF
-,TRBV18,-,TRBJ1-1,TGTGCCAGCTCACGCTCGGGTACCAACACTGAAGCTTTCTTT,CASSRSGTNTEAFF
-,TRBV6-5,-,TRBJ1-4,TGTGCCAGCAGTTACTCGAGTGCAACTAATGAAAAACTGTTTTTT,CASSYSSATNEKLFF
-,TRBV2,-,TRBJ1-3,TGTGCCAGCAGTGATAGGACTCCCGGAAGTGGAAACACCATATATTTT,CASSDRTPGSGNTIYF